The TCR beta chain under discussion was sequenced for a study of a mutant IDH1 vaccine in newly diagnosed glioma. Background on the study: Patients arrived already treated with radiotherapy, temozolomide, or both, most having had both. Study-level points and caveats: With respect to changes in top peripheral T cell clonotypes, pseudoprogression seemed unrelated.

Repertoires were generated with immunoSEQ multiplex PCR, while TCRdb's copy carries only in-frame clones and drops some. The sample lists 50,000 or so clones, 86% occurring once. The sample's time point: baseline, week 1 (first vaccination visit). The treatment here: pre-vaccination baseline after standard-of-care therapy. The CDR3 length is 14 residues. Germline lookup yields CDR1 LNHDA and CDR2 SQIVND (reference sequence). Trimming cost V 7 bases and J 3 bases, with 12 bases left between them. As to this clone: Its specificity is unknown.

The receptor was derived from a man aged 40-50 years with glioma. Sequencing used PBMCs, obtained from a glioma patient treated with radiotherapy, temozolomide or both. The chain has TRBV19 and TRBJ2-2; D gene ambiguous. The CDR3 bases are TGTGCCAGTACCCTAACCGGTTACACCGGGGAGCTGTTTTTT. Translating it yields CASTLTGYTGELFF. Together with reference TRBV19 and TRBJ2-2, the CDR3 gives the full variable domain: DGGITQSPKYLFRKEGQNVTLSCEQNLNHDAMYWYRQDPGQGLRLIYYSQIVNDFQKGDIAEGYSVSREKKESFPLTVTSAQKNPTAFYLCASTLTGYTGELFFGEGSRLTVL.